These 27 T cell receptor beta chains came from one sample sequenced in a study of a mutant IDH1 vaccine in newly diagnosed glioma. These receptors are not linked to any known antigen. Time point of the sample: week 23, last vaccination. All doses held 300 ug of mutant IDH1 20-mer peptide, with topical imiquimod. Sequencing used immunoSEQ multiplex PCR; TCRdb keeps in-frame clones, though not all of them. The data contain 55,000 or so clones, about 80% of them singletons. Specimen: PBMCs, collected from a glioma patient whose treatment included an IDH1 peptide vaccine. These receptors were obtained from a man aged 35 to 55 with glioma.

V gene TRBV10-3 combines with J gene TRBJ1-1; perhaps TRBD1 as D (5 bases). V was shortened by 3 bases and J by 1 base, with 9 bases between the two germline ends. Germline CDR1 ENHRY, CDR2 SYGVKD. This CDR3 region has 14 residues. The CDR3 region is CAISDDQGNTEAFF. The DNA of the CDR3 is TGTGCCATCAGTGATGATCAGGGGAACACTGAAGCTTTCTTT.

The chain uses TRBV30 and TRBJ2-1, with TRBD1 identical over 8 bases. The CDR3 sequence is 14 residues long. Germline V lookup: CDR1 GTSNPN, CDR2 SVGIG (reference sequence). With V trimmed by 2 bases and J by 9 bases, 9 bases remained unmatched. In DNA form, the CDR3 reads TGTGCCTGGAGTAGGGGACAGGTTTTGGGTGAGCAGTTCTTC. This sequence encodes CAWSRGQVLGEQFF.

The chain links TRBV2 to TRBJ2-5; unclear D gene. Per germline, CDR1 SNHLY and CDR2 FYNNEI. Trimming cost V 3 bases and J 5 bases, with 10 bases left between them. CDR3 length: 13 residues. The CDR3 DNA reads as TGTGCCAGCAGTGAGCAGTACTCGGAGACCCAGTACTTC. It yields the protein CASSEQYSETQYF. Based on the CDR3 plus reference TRBV2 and TRBJ2-5, the full variable domain is EPEVTQTPSHQVTQMGQEVILRCVPISNHLYFYWYRQILGQKVEFLVSFYNNEISEKSEIFDDQFSVERPDGSNFTLKIRSTKLEDSAMYFCASSEQYSETQYFGPGTRLLVL.

The genes are TRBV5-1 and TRBJ2-3, with a possible D match to TRBD2 (5 bases). From germline, CDR1 is SGHRS and CDR2 YFSETQ. The V end was cut by 1 base, the J end by 13 bases, with 10 bases between. This CDR3 is built from 11 residues. For the CDR3, the DNA is TGCGCCAGCAGCTTGACCACGAGGGAGTATTTT. Amino acids: CASSLTTREYF. The variable domain in full, with the rest retrieved from reference TRBV5-1 and TRBJ2-3, is KAGVTQTPRYLIKTRGQQVTLSCSPISGHRSVSWYQQTPGQGLQFLFEYFSETQRNKGNFPGRFSGRQFSNSRSEMNVSTLELGDSALYLCASSLTTREYFGPGTRLTVL.

J is TRBJ2-7 and V is TRBV30; D remains ambiguous. The CDR3 spans 14 residues. CDR1 is GTSNPN, CDR2 SVGIG, per germline (reference sequence). As DNA, the CDR3 is TGTGCGCGGTCAGGCCCGGTGGGCTCCTACGAGCAGTACTTC. The encoded protein is CARSGPVGSYEQYF. Based on the CDR3 plus reference TRBV30 and TRBJ2-7, the full variable domain is SQTIHQWPATLVQPVGSPLSLECTVEGTSNPNLYWYRQAAGRGLQLLFYSVGIGQISSEVPQNLSASRPQDRQFILSSKKLLLSDSGFYLCARSGPVGSYEQYFGPGTRLTVT.

This clone was found once. The chain is built from TRBV2 and TRBJ2-5; D call uncertain. This CDR3 is built from 13 residues. Germline CDR1 SNHLY, CDR2 FYNNEI. Trimming pared 6 bases from V and 0 bases from J, leaving 8 bases between. This CDR3 reads CASRERYQETQYF. DNA of the CDR3: TGTGCCAGCAGGGAGCGTTACCAAGAGACCCAGTACTTC.

The J gene is TRBJ2-3, the V gene TRBV5-4; perhaps TRBD2 as D (6 bases). V lost 2 bases and J lost 1, with 8 bases in between. Germline values: CDR1 SGHNT, CDR2 YYREEE (reference sequence). The CDR3 contains 14 residues. In nucleotides, the CDR3 is TGTGCCAGCAGCTTCGCGGGGCGCACAGATACGCAGTATTTT. Its translation: CASSFAGRTDTQYF.

J is TRBJ2-2 and V is TRBV25-1; 10 nucleotides match TRBD2. The V segment lost 2 bases and the J segment 7 bases; nucleotides outside the gene matches: 7. Looked up from germline, CDR1 is MGHDK and CDR2 is SYGVNS. The CDR3 loop spans 16 amino acids. CDR3 residues: CASSEVGLAAFGELFF. CDR3 DNA sequence: TGTGCCAGCAGTGAAGTAGGACTAGCGGCATTCGGGGAGCTGTTTTTT.

This clone was recorded a few times. The chain joins TRBV5-4 to TRBJ1-2, with TRBD1 matching over 9 bases. Germline V gene sequence: CDR1 SGHNT, CDR2 YYREEE (reference sequence). With V trimmed by 5 bases and J by 6 bases, 5 bases remained unmatched. This CDR3 has 13 residues. CDR3 amino acids: CASSLDRGHGYTF. In DNA form, the CDR3 reads TGTGCCAGCAGTCTGGACAGGGGCCATGGCTACACCTTC.

The chain is built from TRBV4-2 and TRBJ2-7; tentatively, D is TRBD1 or TRBD2 (6 bases each). V lost 0 bases to trimming and J lost 6 bases, with 18 bases between them. This CDR3 comprises 16 residues. Germline CDR1 LGHNA, CDR2 YNFKEQ. DNA of the CDR3: TGTGCCAGCAGCCAAGATTCCGGGGGCGTCTTCGGCGAGCAGTACTTC. As protein: CASSQDSGGVFGEQYF.

In DNA form, the CDR3 reads TGTGCCAGCAGTTTATACAGGGGCACCGGGGAGCTGTTTTTT. Translated: CASSLYRGTGELFF. The genes are TRBV27 and TRBJ2-2; 7 bases are shared with TRBD1. CDR1 is MNHEY, CDR2 SMNVEV, per germline (reference sequence). The CDR3 is 14 residues long. V was pared by 1 base and J by 4 bases, with 0 bases of the junction left unmatched.

The rearrangement uses TRBV5-8 and TRBJ1-1; the D gene is possibly TRBD1 (5 bases). Germline CDR1 is SGHTS and CDR2 is YDEGEE. V was trimmed by 4 bases and J by 1 base, leaving 11 bases between them. The CDR3 totals 14 residues. CDR3 bases: TGTGCCAGCAGCCTTGGGACTGCGAACACTGAAGCTTTCTTT. Its protein is CASSLGTANTEAFF. Filled out from reference TRBV5-8 and TRBJ1-1, the complete variable domain reads EAGVTQSPTHLIKTRGQQATLRCSPISGHTSVYWYQQALGLGLQFLLWYDEGEERNRGNFPPRFSGRQFPNYSSELNVNALELEDSALYLCASSLGTANTEAFFGQGTRLTVV.

The chain is built from TRBV9 and TRBJ1-6; D ambiguous. V dropped 0 bases and J dropped 0 bases, with 7 bases sitting between them. Germline assignment: CDR1 SGDLS and CDR2 YYNGEE. There are 16 residues in the CDR3. This CDR3 reads CASSVGGSSYNSPLHF. The CDR3 DNA reads as TGTGCCAGCAGCGTAGGCGGAAGCTCCTATAATTCACCCCTCCACTTT.

J is TRBJ2-7 and V is TRBV6-5, with D possibly being TRBD1 (6 bases). Germline assignment: CDR1 MNHEY and CDR2 SVGAGI. Trimming removed 0 bases from V and 2 bases from J, with 14 bases in between. This CDR3 spans 16 amino acids. The CDR3 loop is CASSYSNQGLTYEQYF. The CDR3, as DNA: TGTGCCAGCAGTTACTCGAATCAGGGGCTGACCTACGAGCAGTACTTC.

This clone has just a few counts. V and J are TRBV19 and TRBJ1-2, with 7 nucleotides matching TRBD1. The germline V gene has CDR1 LNHDA and CDR2 SQIVND (reference sequence). J lost 4 bases, V lost 9 bases, and 8 bases had no gene match. This CDR3 comprises 13 residues. The CDR3, as DNA: TGTGCCAGCTCGACAGGGATGGGCTATGGCTACACCTTC. Translated: CASSTGMGYGYTF. Full variable domain (remainder filled in from reference TRBV19 and TRBJ1-2): DGGITQSPKYLFRKEGQNVTLSCEQNLNHDAMYWYRQDPGQGLRLIYYSQIVNDFQKGDIAEGYSVSREKKESFPLTVTSAQKNPTAFYLCASSTGMGYGYTFGSGTRLTVV.

CDR3 residues: CAISRSGQGDTEAFF. DNA of the CDR3: TGTGCCATCAGTAGAAGTGGGCAGGGTGACACTGAAGCTTTCTTT. The chain uses TRBV10-3 and TRBJ1-1; perhaps TRBD1 as D (5 bases). The CDR3 length is 15 residues. V dropped 5 bases and J dropped 3 bases, with 16 bases sitting between them. Germline-derived CDR1 and CDR2 are ENHRY and SYGVKD.

The chain uses TRBV6-5 and TRBJ2-3; D is unresolved. Trimming shortened V by 0 bases and J by 3 bases, and 13 bases separated the two germline ends. The CDR3 has 16 amino acids. CDR1 and CDR2 (germline): MNHEY, SVGAGI. CDR3 amino acids: CASSYSQYLVTDTQYF. In DNA, the CDR3 is TGTGCCAGCAGTTACTCTCAATATTTGGTTACAGATACGCAGTATTTT.

The chain joins TRBV14 to TRBJ2-7; D ambiguous. This CDR3 has 14 residues. Per the germline V gene, CDR1 is SGHDN and CDR2 is FVKESK. V was pared by 4 bases and J by 2 bases, with 12 bases between. The CDR3 reads CASSLFDTTYEQYF. DNA of the CDR3: TGTGCCAGCAGCCTGTTTGACACCACCTACGAGCAGTACTTC.

The chain carries TRBV2 and TRBJ2-7, with 8 bases fitting TRBD2. The CDR3 covers 12 residues. Germline V gene data show CDR1 as SNHLY and CDR2 as FYNNEI. The junction had 6 bases not matched to a gene; V was cut back by 5 bases and J by 9 bases. Here the CDR3 reads CASSYGREGQYF. CDR3 nucleotide sequence: TGTGCCAGCAGTTACGGCCGGGAGGGGCAGTACTTC.

The gene calls are TRBV2 and TRBJ2-7; D is unclear. CDR1 is SNHLY and CDR2 is FYNNEI in the germline V gene. This CDR3 region has 13 residues. The germline V and J ends were trimmed by 8 bases and 2 bases, with 13 bases remaining between them. Here the CDR3 DNA reads TGTGCCAGCTTCCGGAACGGACCCTACGAGCAGTACTTC. Encoded protein: CASFRNGPYEQYF.

The rearrangement links TRBV11-2 to TRBJ2-2; TRBD2 matches at 7 bases. Germline V lookup: CDR1 SGHAT, CDR2 FQNNGV. This CDR3 is 16 amino acids long. J gave up 7 bases and V 0 bases, and 8 bases lay outside the gene matches. The CDR3 DNA reads TGTGCCAGCAGCTTAGAGAGTGGGGGGGTTGGCGGGGAGCTGTTTTTT. Translation gives CASSLESGGVGGELFF. The whole variable domain, remainder taken from reference TRBV11-2 and TRBJ2-2, is EAGVAQSPRYKIIEKRQSVAFWCNPISGHATLYWYQQILGQGPKLLIQFQNNGVVDDSQLPKDRFSAERLKGVDSTLKIQPAKLEDSAVYLCASSLESGGVGGELFFGEGSRLTVL.

This clone has only one observation. The rearrangement links TRBV5-4 to TRBJ2-3; D remains unclear. V shed 4 bases and J shed 1 base, with 13 bases lying between them. The CDR3 has 15 amino acids. Looked up from germline, CDR1 is SGHNT and CDR2 is YYREEE (reference sequence). CDR3 protein: CASSQQGKGTDTQYF. CDR3 nucleotide sequence: TGTGCCAGCAGCCAGCAAGGAAAGGGCACAGATACGCAGTATTTT.

The chain couples TRBV2 to TRBJ1-1; possibly TRBD1 for D (5 bases). The CDR3 has 15 residues. Trimming pared 2 bases from V and 0 bases from J, leaving 10 bases between. Germline V gives CDR1 SNHLY, CDR2 FYNNEI. CDR3: CASSEQGHLNTEAFF. The CDR3 DNA reads as TGTGCCAGCAGTGAACAAGGACATTTGAACACTGAAGCTTTCTTT.

Only one count was recorded for this clone. V gene TRBV30 combines with J gene TRBJ2-2; the D gene is possibly TRBD1 (6 bases). Germline V lookup: CDR1 GTSNPN, CDR2 SVGIG (reference sequence). Trimming removed 4 bases from V and 8 bases from J, with 17 bases in between. This CDR3 spans 14 amino acids. The CDR3 DNA reads as TGTGCCTGGAATCGGATCGTGGGGGCGGGGGAGCTGTTTTTT. As protein: CAWNRIVGAGELFF.

For the CDR3, the DNA is TGTGCCTGGAGTTTAGAGACCCAGTACTTC. Residues: CAWSLETQYF. The chain employs TRBV30 and TRBJ2-5; D gene uncertain. The CDR3 extends over 10 amino acids. V shed 2 bases and J shed 4 bases, with 2 bases lying between them. The germline gives CDR1 GTSNPN, CDR2 SVGIG (reference sequence).

The CDR3 DNA sequence: TGTGCCATCAGTGAGTCGACAGGGGGGGAGACCCAGTACTTC. Amino acid sequence: CAISESTGGETQYF. The chain has TRBV10-3 and TRBJ2-5; 9 nucleotides align to TRBD1. Looked up from germline, CDR1 is ENHRY and CDR2 is SYGVKD. The CDR3 length is 14 residues. Trimming took 0 bases from V and 5 from J; bases not matched to a gene: 1.

This clone was recorded only once. The chain carries TRBV6-5 and TRBJ2-2; D remains ambiguous. Germline loops: CDR1 MNHEY, CDR2 SVGAGI. CDR3 length: 14 amino acids. Trimming took off 2 bases at V and 3 bases at J, with 7 bases between the two ends. The CDR3 region is CASSYGGYTGELFF. CDR3 nucleotide sequence: TGTGCCAGCAGTTACGGCGGCTACACCGGGGAGCTGTTTTTT.